Here is one T cell receptor beta chain with its context. This entry is derived from a study of Graves' ophthalmopathy and Graves' hyperthyroidism. The CDR3 length is 12 residues. V shed 7 bases and J shed 6 bases, with 13 bases lying between them. Looked up from germline, CDR1 is SQVTM and CDR2 is ANQGSEA. Investigators amplified TCR beta CDR3 regions from RNA transcripts. HTBI-primed first-round RT-PCR preceded second-round multiplex PCR. TCRdb re-called the multiplex PCR reads with MiXCR, one entry per CDR3 protein. The sample records 560,000 or so distinct CDR3 sequences, 35% to 40% being singletons.

This TCR was recovered from an adult man with Graves' hyperthyroidism. The chain employs TRBV29-1 and TRBJ1-5; possibly TRBD1 for D (5 bases). The sample consisted of peripheral blood or thyroid tissue (not recorded which). DNA of the CDR3: TGCAGCGCTGGGGGGGGGGGTCAGCCCCAGCATTTT. Translated, it gives CSAGGGGQPQHF. Combining the CDR3 with reference TRBV29-1 and TRBJ1-5 gives the whole variable domain SAVISQKPSRDICQRGTSLTIQCQVDSQVTMMFWYRQQPGQSLTLIATANQGSEATYESGFVIDKFPISRPNLTFSTLTVSNMSPEDSSIYLCSAGGGGQPQHFGDGTRLSIL.